The 6 T cell receptor beta chains below come from one sample, sequenced in a study of shared clonotypes between healthy human individuals. Clones were read by immunoSEQ multiplex PCR, and TCRdb kept only the in-frame ones, dropping some. The table shows around 700,000 clones, with about two thirds occurring only once. Sequencing used memory CD4+ T cells sorted from blood. Stated subset: CD45RA-negative fraction. These receptor sequences come from a woman aged 30 to 39 in good health.

The V and J genes are TRBV29-1 and TRBJ2-5; D call uncertain. CDR1 and CDR2 (germline): SQVTM, ANQGSEA. V dropped 6 bases and J dropped 7 bases, with 15 bases sitting between them. The CDR3 runs to 12 residues. In DNA, the CDR3 is TGCAGCGTCAATAGTGGGTCGGGGACCCAGTACTTC. This encodes CSVNSGSGTQYF.

The V gene is TRBV18, the J gene TRBJ2-6; the D call may be TRBD1 or TRBD2 (8 bases each). V lost 4 bases and J lost 0, with 19 bases in between. The CDR3 has 19 amino acids. Germline-derived CDR1 and CDR2 are KGHSH and LQKENI. CDR3 in DNA: TGTGCCAGCTCACAAACTAGCGGACAGGGCCTCTCTGGGGCCAACGTCCTGACTTTC. Protein: CASSQTSGQGLSGANVLTF.

This chain joins TRBV7-8 and TRBJ2-3, with D possibly being TRBD1 or TRBD2 (5 bases each). In germline, CDR1 is SGHVS, CDR2 FQNEAQ. V was clipped by 1 base and J by 8 bases, with 19 bases between them. CDR3 length equals 16 residues. DNA for the CDR3: TGTGCCAGCAGCTTAGTAAGCGGCACCAACCAGGGTACGCAGTATTTT. Protein: CASSLVSGTNQGTQYF.

This clone was recorded a few times. The chain couples TRBV10-2 to TRBJ2-3, with 8 positions matching TRBD2. Germline CDR1 reads WSHSY; CDR2 reads SAAADI. CDR3 length: 16 amino acids. Trimming took 4 bases from V and 4 from J; bases not matched to a gene: 10. The CDR3 loop reads CASSVSGGSGADTQYF. Here the CDR3 DNA reads TGCGCCAGCAGTGTTTCGGGGGGGAGCGGGGCAGATACGCAGTATTTT.

V usage is TRBV10-3 and J usage is TRBJ2-7, with no clear D. V was pared by 2 bases and J by 0 bases, with 8 bases between. The CDR3 is made up of 14 amino acids. The germline V gene has CDR1 ENHRY and CDR2 SYGVKD. The CDR3 is CAISERVASYEQYF. The CDR3 DNA reads TGTGCCATCAGTGAGCGGGTGGCCTCCTACGAGCAGTACTTC.

V gene TRBV29-1 combines with J gene TRBJ1-5, with D possibly TRBD1 on 5 matching bases. V shed 6 bases and J shed 7 bases, with 16 bases lying between them. Germline values: CDR1 SQVTM, CDR2 ANQGSEA. The CDR3 has 13 residues. DNA of the CDR3: TGCAGCGTGAGGGAAGGGGACGCGCAGCCCCAGCATTTT. It is translated as CSVREGDAQPQHF.